The clone carrying this T cell receptor (beta chain) was seen only a few times. The sample is drawn from a study of cytomegalovirus exposure and HLA in healthy donors. Germline CDR1 reads GTSNPN; CDR2 reads SVGIG (reference sequence). The CDR3 runs 13 residues. V lost 0 bases and J lost 3, with 6 bases in between. Both 60 Vbeta primers and 13 Jbeta primers went into the PCR. Assay used: immunoSEQ multiplex PCR; TCRdb lists only in-frame clones, some missing. Altogether 95,000 to 150,000 clones are present, 66% being singletons, with the ten largest covering roughly 1.4%. This receptor was obtained from a man aged 18 to 30 in good health and CMV-seronegative. The chain links TRBV30 to TRBJ2-1; no firm D call. The sequencing input was PBMCs. DNA for the CDR3: TGTGCCTGGAGTGTAGCAAACTACAATGAGCAGTTCTTC. Protein sequence: CAWSVANYNEQFF. Drawing the rest from reference TRBV30 and TRBJ2-1, the complete variable domain is SQTIHQWPATLVQPVGSPLSLECTVEGTSNPNLYWYRQAAGRGLQLLFYSVGIGQISSEVPQNLSASRPQDRQFILSSKKLLLSDSGFYLCAWSVANYNEQFFGPGTRLTVL.